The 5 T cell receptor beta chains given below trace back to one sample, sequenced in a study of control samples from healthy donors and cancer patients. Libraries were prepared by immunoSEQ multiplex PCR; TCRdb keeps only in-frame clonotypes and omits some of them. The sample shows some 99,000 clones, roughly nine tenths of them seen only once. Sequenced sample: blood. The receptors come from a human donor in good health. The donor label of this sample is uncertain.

This CDR3 reads CASSLGTPAYNQPQHF. The CDR3 DNA reads as TGTGCCAGCAGTTTAGGCACACCAGCTTACAATCAGCCCCAGCATTTT. The rearrangement links TRBV27 to TRBJ1-5; D is unclear. Germline CDR1 and CDR2: MNHEY and SMNVEV (reference sequence). V lost 2 bases, J lost 3 bases, and 14 bases lay in between. This CDR3 spans 16 amino acids.

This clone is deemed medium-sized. The CDR3 DNA reads TGCGCCAGCAGCTTGGAGGGCGGTTCCGACGAGCAGTACTTC. Translated: CASSLEGGSDEQYF. The rearrangement joins TRBV5-1 to TRBJ2-7; D remains unclear. The germline gives CDR1 SGHRS, CDR2 YFSETQ. V lost 0 bases and J 5 bases, leaving 12 bases between the germline ends. The CDR3 contains 14 residues.

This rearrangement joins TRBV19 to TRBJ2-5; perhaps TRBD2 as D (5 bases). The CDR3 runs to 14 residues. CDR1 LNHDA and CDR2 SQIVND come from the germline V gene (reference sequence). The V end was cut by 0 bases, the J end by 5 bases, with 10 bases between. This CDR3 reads CASSIDRRRETQYF. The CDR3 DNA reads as TGTGCCAGTAGTATAGATAGGAGGAGGGAGACCCAGTACTTC.

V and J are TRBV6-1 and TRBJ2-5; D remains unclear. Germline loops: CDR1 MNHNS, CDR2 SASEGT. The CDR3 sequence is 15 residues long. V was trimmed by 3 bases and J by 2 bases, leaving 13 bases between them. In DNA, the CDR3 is TGTGCCAGCAGTGACGGCGGCACACCACAAGAGACCCAGTACTTC. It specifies CASSDGGTPQETQYF.

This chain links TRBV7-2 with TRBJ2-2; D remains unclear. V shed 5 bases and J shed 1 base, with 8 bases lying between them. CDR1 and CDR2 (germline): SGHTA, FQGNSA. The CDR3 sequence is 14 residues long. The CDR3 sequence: CASSHAENTGELFF. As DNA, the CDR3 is TGTGCCAGCAGCCATGCAGAGAACACCGGGGAGCTGTTTTTT.